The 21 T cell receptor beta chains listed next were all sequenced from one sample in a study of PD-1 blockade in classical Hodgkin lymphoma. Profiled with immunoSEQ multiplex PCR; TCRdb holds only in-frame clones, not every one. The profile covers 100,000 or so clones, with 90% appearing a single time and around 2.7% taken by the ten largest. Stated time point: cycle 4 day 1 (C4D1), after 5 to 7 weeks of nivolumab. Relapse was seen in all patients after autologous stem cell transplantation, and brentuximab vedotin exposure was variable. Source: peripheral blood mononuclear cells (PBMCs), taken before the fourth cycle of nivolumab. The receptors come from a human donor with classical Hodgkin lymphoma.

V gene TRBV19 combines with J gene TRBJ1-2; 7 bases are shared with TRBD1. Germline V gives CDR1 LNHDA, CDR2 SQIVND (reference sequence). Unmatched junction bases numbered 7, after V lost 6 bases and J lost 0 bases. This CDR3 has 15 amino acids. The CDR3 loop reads CASSFDRAANYGYTF. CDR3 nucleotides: TGTGCCAGTAGCTTCGACAGGGCCGCTAACTATGGCTACACCTTC.

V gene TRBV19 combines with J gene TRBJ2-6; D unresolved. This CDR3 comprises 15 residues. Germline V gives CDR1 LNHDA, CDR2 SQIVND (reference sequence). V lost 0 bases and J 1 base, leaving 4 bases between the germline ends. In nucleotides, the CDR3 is TGTGCCAGTAGTATAGAGGCTTCTGGGGCCAACGTCCTGACTTTC. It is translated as CASSIEASGANVLTF. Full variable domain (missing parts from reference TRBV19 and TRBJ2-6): DGGITQSPKYLFRKEGQNVTLSCEQNLNHDAMYWYRQDPGQGLRLIYYSQIVNDFQKGDIAEGYSVSREKKESFPLTVTSAQKNPTAFYLCASSIEASGANVLTFGAGSRLTVL.

CDR3 nucleotide sequence: TGTGCCAGCAGTTACCGTCTAGCGGGGAGGACAGATACGCAGTATTTT. This encodes CASSYRLAGRTDTQYF. The J gene is TRBJ2-3, the V gene TRBV6-5, with TRBD2 matching 9 bases. Losses at the gene ends were 2 bases for V and 3 bases for J; bases not matched to a gene: 6. CDR1 is MNHEY and CDR2 is SVGAGI in the germline V gene. The CDR3 loop spans 16 amino acids.

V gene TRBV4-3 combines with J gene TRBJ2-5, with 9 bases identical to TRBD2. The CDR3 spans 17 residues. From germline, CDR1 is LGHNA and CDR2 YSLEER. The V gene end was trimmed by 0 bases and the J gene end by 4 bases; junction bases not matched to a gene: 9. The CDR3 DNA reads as TGCGCCAGCAGCCAAGAGGTAGCGGGGGCTGGGGGAGAGACCCAGTACTTC. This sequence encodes CASSQEVAGAGGETQYF.

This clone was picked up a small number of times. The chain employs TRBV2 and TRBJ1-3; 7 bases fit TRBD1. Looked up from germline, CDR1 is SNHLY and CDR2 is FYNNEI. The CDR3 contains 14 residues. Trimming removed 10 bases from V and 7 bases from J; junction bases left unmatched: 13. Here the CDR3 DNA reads TGTGCCACGTCAAGCGAGACAGGGATGAACACCATATATTTT. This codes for CATSSETGMNTIYF. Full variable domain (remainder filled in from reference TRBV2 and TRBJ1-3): EPEVTQTPSHQVTQMGQEVILRCVPISNHLYFYWYRQILGQKVEFLVSFYNNEISEKSEIFDDQFSVERPDGSNFTLKIRSTKLEDSAMYFCATSSETGMNTIYFGEGSWLTVV.

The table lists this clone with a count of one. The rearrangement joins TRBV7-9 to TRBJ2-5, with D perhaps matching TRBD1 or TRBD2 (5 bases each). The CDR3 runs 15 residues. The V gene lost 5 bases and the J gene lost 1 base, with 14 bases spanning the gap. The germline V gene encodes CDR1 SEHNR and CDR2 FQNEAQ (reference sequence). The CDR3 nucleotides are TGTGCCAGCAGCCATCCCGGGACCCGCCAAGAGACCCAGTACTTC. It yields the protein CASSHPGTRQETQYF.

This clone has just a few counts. The CDR3 region is CASFNSNQPQHF. CDR3 DNA sequence: TGTGCCAGCTTTAATAGCAATCAGCCCCAGCATTTT. The J gene is TRBJ1-5, the V gene TRBV6-6; no clear D. V lost 8 bases and J 0 bases, leaving 5 bases between the germline ends. Germline assignment: CDR1 MNHNY and CDR2 SVGAGI (reference sequence). The CDR3 consists of 12 residues.

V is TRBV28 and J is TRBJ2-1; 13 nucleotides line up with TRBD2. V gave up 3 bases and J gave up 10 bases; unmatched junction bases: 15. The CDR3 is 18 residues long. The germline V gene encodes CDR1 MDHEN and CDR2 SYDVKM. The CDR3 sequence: CASSFSPGTSGGAEEQFF. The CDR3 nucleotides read TGTGCCAGCAGTTTCTCCCCTGGAACTAGCGGGGGGGCAGAAGAGCAGTTCTTC.

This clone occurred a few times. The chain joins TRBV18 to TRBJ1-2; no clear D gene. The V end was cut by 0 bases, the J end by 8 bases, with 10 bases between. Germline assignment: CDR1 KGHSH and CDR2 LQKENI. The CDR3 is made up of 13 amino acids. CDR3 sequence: CASSPPLRKGYTF. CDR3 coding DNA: TGTGCCAGCTCACCACCGCTGAGGAAGGGCTACACCTTC.

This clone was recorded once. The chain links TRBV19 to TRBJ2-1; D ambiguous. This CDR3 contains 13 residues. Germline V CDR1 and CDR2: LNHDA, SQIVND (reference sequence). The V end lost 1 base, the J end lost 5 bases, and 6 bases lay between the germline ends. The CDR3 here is CASSIGQNNEQFF. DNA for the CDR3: TGTGCCAGTAGTATAGGACAAAACAATGAGCAGTTCTTC.

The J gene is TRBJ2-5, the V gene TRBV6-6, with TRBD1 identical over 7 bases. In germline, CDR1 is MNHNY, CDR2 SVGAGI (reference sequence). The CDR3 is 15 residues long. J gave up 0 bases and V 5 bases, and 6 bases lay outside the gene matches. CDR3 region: CASSHWGQNQETQYF. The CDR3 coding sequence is TGTGCCAGCAGTCACTGGGGACAGAACCAAGAGACCCAGTACTTC.

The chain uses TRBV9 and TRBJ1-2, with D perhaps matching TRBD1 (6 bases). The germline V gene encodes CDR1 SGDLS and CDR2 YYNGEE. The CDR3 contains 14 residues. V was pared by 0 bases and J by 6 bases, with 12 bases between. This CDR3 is CASSVDPGEHGYTF. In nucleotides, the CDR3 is TGTGCCAGCAGCGTAGACCCAGGGGAACATGGCTACACCTTC.

Written as DNA, the CDR3 is TGTGCCAGCAGCTTTTCTGGGATGGCGACCGGGGAGCTGTTTTTT. Amino acids: CASSFSGMATGELFF. The chain employs TRBV5-4 and TRBJ2-2; D uncertain. Germline V gives CDR1 SGHNT, CDR2 YYREEE (reference sequence). Trimming left V 2 bases short and J 5 bases short, with 13 bases between. This CDR3 comprises 15 residues.

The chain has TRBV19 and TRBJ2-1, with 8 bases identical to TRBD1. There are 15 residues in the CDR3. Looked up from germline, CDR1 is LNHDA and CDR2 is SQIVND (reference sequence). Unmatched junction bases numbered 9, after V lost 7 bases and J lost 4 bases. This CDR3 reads CASIDPGGIYNEQFF. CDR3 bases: TGTGCCAGTATCGATCCAGGGGGCATTTACAATGAGCAGTTCTTC.

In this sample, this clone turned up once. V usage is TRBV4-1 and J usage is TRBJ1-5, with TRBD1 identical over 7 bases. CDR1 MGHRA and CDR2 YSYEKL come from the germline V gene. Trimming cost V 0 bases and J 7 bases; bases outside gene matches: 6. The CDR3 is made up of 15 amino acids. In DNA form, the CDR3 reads TGCGCCAGCAGCCAAGAAACAGGGGTGCGACAGCCCCAGCATTTT. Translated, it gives CASSQETGVRQPQHF.

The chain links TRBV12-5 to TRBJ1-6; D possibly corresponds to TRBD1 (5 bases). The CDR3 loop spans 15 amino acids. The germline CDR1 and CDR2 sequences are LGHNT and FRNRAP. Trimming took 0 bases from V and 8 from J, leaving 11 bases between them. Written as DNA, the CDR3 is TGTGCTAGTGGTTTGGTATTAGGGGATCATTCACCCCTCCACTTT. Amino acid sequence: CASGLVLGDHSPLHF.

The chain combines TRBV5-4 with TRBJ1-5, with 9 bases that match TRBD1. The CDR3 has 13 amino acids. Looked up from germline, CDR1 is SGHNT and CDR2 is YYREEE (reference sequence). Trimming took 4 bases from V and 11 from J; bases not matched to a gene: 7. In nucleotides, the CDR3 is TGTGCCAGCAGCATAGGGACAGGGAGTACCCAGCATTTT. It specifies CASSIGTGSTQHF.

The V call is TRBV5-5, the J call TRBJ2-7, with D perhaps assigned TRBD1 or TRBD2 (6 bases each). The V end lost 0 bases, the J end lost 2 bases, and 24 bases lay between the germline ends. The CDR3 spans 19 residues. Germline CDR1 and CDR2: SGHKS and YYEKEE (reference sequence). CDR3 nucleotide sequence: TGTGCCAGCAGCTTGGTTGCTCGGGGGCCCGAGGTTCCCGCCTACGAGCAGTACTTC. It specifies CASSLVARGPEVPAYEQYF. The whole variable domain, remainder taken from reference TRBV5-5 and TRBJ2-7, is DAGVTQSPTHLIKTRGQQVTLRCSPISGHKSVSWYQQVLGQGPQFIFQYYEKEERGRGNFPDRFSARQFPNYSSELNVNALLLGDSALYLCASSLVARGPEVPAYEQYFGPGTRLTVT.

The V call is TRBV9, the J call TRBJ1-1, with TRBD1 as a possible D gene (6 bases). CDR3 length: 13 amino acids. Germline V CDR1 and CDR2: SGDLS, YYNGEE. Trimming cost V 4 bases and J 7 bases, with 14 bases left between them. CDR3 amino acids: CASSSTGQFEAFF. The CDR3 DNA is TGTGCCAGCAGCTCGACAGGACAGTTTGAAGCTTTCTTT.

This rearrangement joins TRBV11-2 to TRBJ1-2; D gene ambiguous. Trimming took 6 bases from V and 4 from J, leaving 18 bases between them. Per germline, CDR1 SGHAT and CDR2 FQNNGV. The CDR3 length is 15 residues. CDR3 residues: CASRKGGMAPYGYTF. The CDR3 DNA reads TGTGCCAGCAGAAAAGGCGGTATGGCACCCTATGGCTACACCTTC.

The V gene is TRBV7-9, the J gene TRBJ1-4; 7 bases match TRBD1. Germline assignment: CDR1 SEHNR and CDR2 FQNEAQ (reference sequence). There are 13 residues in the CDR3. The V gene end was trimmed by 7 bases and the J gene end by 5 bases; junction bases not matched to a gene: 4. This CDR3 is CASTAGGNEKLFF. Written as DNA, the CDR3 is TGTGCCAGCACGGCAGGGGGGAATGAAAAACTGTTTTTT. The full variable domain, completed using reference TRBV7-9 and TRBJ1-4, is DTGVSQNPRHKITKRGQNVTFRCDPISEHNRLYWYRQTLGQGPEFLTYFQNEAQLEKSRLLSDRFSAERPKGSFSTLEIQRTEQGDSAMYLCASTAGGNEKLFFGSGTQLSVL.